One sample yielded the 13 T cell receptor beta chains listed below, sequenced in a study of beta chain features in type 1 diabetes. Study-level points and caveats: All four CD4+ subsets of Type 1 diabetes patients contained TCRB CDR3s that were moderately but significantly shorter.

Sequenced material consisted of expressed TCRB transcripts (all of the isolated RNA was reverse transcribed). Measured with immunoSEQ multiplex PCR; TCRdb has only the in-frame clones, and not every one. Of 250,000 to 300,000 clones listed, around 24% are singletons. Their recognized antigens are unknown. Sequencing was performed on naive CD4+ T cells from blood. These receptors originate from a woman under 40 with type 1 diabetes.

The chain uses TRBV2 and TRBJ2-7; TRBD1 matches 7 bases. Germline V gene data show CDR1 as SNHLY and CDR2 as FYNNEI. V lost 7 bases to trimming and J lost 9 bases; unmatched junction nucleotides: 18. The CDR3 has 15 residues. The CDR3 region is CASKDRQRYSSVQYF. DNA of the CDR3: TGTGCCAGCAAGGACAGGCAGCGCTATTCGTCTGTGCAGTACTTC.

The chain recombines TRBV27 with TRBJ2-7; tentatively, D is TRBD2 (6 bases). Germline CDR1 reads MNHEY; CDR2 reads SMNVEV (reference sequence). V lost 7 bases to trimming and J lost 0 bases, with 16 bases between them. The CDR3 totals 15 residues. The CDR3 DNA sequence: TGTGCCAGCAAAAGTGACGGGACTTCCTCCTACGAGCAGTACTTC. As protein: CASKSDGTSSYEQYF.

The gene calls are TRBV29-1 and TRBJ2-3; TRBD1 matches 9 bases. Germline CDR1 SQVTM, CDR2 ANQGSEA. Trimming cost V 7 bases and J 5 bases; bases outside gene matches: 10. This CDR3 has 14 residues. The chain's CDR3 is CSASPQGAGDTQYF. The CDR3 coding sequence is TGCAGCGCTTCTCCACAGGGGGCTGGAGATACGCAGTATTTT.

J is TRBJ2-5 and V is TRBV10-3; D uncertain. The CDR3 consists of 13 residues. Germline CDR1 reads ENHRY; CDR2 reads SYGVKD. V lost 4 bases to trimming and J lost 2 bases, with 8 bases between them. This CDR3 is CAISARQQETQYF. CDR3 nucleotide sequence: TGTGCCATCAGTGCTAGGCAACAAGAGACCCAGTACTTC.

In the case of this clone: This CDR3 is also generated by other DNA sequences in the sample. The chain is built from TRBV30 and TRBJ2-5, with TRBD2 identical over 7 bases. The ends lost 4 bases at V and 5 bases at J; junction bases unmatched: 4. CDR3 length: 12 residues. Germline CDR1 is GTSNPN and CDR2 is SVGIG (reference sequence). CDR3 in DNA: TGTGCCTGGACTCAGGGAGGGGAGACCCAGTACTTC. It translates to CAWTQGGETQYF.

The V call is TRBV9, the J call TRBJ1-4; D remains unclear. The length of the CDR3 is 14 residues. CDR1 and CDR2 from the germline V gene are SGDLS and YYNGEE. With 0 bases removed from V and 8 bases from J, the gap between germline ends came to 11 bases. The DNA for the CDR3 is TGTGCCAGCAGCGTAGCGAGGTCGGGAGAAAAACTGTTTTTT. Its protein is CASSVARSGEKLFF.

A few counts support this clone. The chain carries TRBV19 and TRBJ1-1; TRBD1 aligns across 7 bases. The germline V gene has CDR1 LNHDA and CDR2 SQIVND (reference sequence). CDR3 length: 13 amino acids. Trimming cost V 5 bases and J 8 bases; bases outside gene matches: 8. The CDR3 is CASSATGDREAFF. The DNA for the CDR3 is TGTGCCAGTAGTGCAACAGGGGACCGGGAAGCTTTCTTT.

The rearrangement links TRBV7-9 to TRBJ2-7; 12 bases are shared with TRBD2. From germline, CDR1 is SEHNR and CDR2 FQNEAQ (reference sequence). Trimming took 5 bases from V and 7 from J; bases not matched to a gene: 9. CDR3 length: 15 amino acids. CDR3 in DNA: TGTGCCAGCAGCCCGCAACCGGGACTAGCGGGTGAGCAGTACTTC. It encodes CASSPQPGLAGEQYF.

In its sample, this clone was seen a few times. The chain carries TRBV29-1 and TRBJ1-2; 9 bases fit TRBD1. The CDR3 runs to 12 residues. CDR1 SQVTM and CDR2 ANQGSEA come from the germline V gene. V lost 7 bases and J lost 8; bases outside the gene matches: 8. CDR3 bases: TGCAGCGGGCTGGGACAGGGTGAAGGCTACACCTTC. This sequence encodes CSGLGQGEGYTF.

This clone was detected only a few times. The chain employs TRBV7-9 and TRBJ2-7; the D gene is possibly TRBD2 (6 bases). Germline V gives CDR1 SEHNR, CDR2 FQNEAQ (reference sequence). V dropped 1 base and J dropped 6 bases, with 10 bases sitting between them. The CDR3 is made up of 13 amino acids. CDR3 coding DNA: TGTGCCAGCAGCTTAGTGCCAGCGGGCGAGCAGTACTTC. This codes for CASSLVPAGEQYF.

This clone appeared a few times. V is TRBV7-3 and J is TRBJ2-5, with D perhaps TRBD2 (5 bases). The CDR3 length is 14 residues. V was shortened by 3 bases and J by 5 bases, with 13 bases between the two germline ends. Per germline, CDR1 SGHTA and CDR2 FQGTGA. CDR3 nucleotides: TGTGCCAGCAGCTTCACCCTAGCCGGGGAGACCCAGTACTTC. Translation gives CASSFTLAGETQYF. The full variable domain, in which reference TRBV7-3 and TRBJ2-5 provide the parts outside the CDR3, is GAGVSQTPSNKVTEKGKYVELRCDPISGHTALYWYRQSLGQGPEFLIYFQGTGAADDSGLPNDRFFAVRPEGSVSTLKIQRTERGDSAVYLCASSFTLAGETQYFGPGTRLLVL.

This sequence joins TRBV5-4 and TRBJ2-7; D possibly corresponds to TRBD2 (7 bases). Trimming left V 2 bases short and J 4 bases short, with 13 bases between. This CDR3 is built from 14 residues. Germline V CDR1 and CDR2: SGHNT, YYREEE (reference sequence). CDR3 DNA: TGTGCCAGCAGCTTATTAGGGGGAGGGTACGAGCAGTACTTC. Translated: CASSLLGGGYEQYF. The variable domain in full, with the rest retrieved from reference TRBV5-4 and TRBJ2-7, is ETGVTQSPTHLIKTRGQQVTLRCSSQSGHNTVSWYQQALGQGPQFIFQYYREEENGRGNFPPRFSGLQFPNYSSELNVNALELDDSALYLCASSLLGGGYEQYFGPGTRLTVT.

The chain employs TRBV5-1 and TRBJ1-1; TRBD1 aligns across 7 bases. The CDR3 is made up of 14 amino acids. CDR1 is SGHRS, CDR2 YFSETQ, per germline. V lost 4 bases to trimming and J lost 7 bases; unmatched junction nucleotides: 10. CDR3 DNA: TGCGCCAGCAGCACGTTTGGACAGGATAGTGAAGCTTTCTTT. Translation gives CASSTFGQDSEAFF.